This T cell receptor (beta chain) was captured by sequencing in a study of T cells in Graves' hyperthyroidism and ophthalmopathy. Regarding the study as a whole: Most expanded thyroid clonotypes above 0.001 recurred in blood. Model output signaled ophthalmopathy a median roughly 6.5 months ahead of onset.

Trimming left V 6 bases short and J 5 bases short, with 16 bases between. CDR3 length: 14 amino acids. CDR1 and CDR2 from the germline V gene are SQVTM and ANQGSEA. A remark on this clonotype: The antigen is not known.

TCR beta CDR3 region amplification was performed from RNA transcripts. When the TCR CDR3 underwent first-round RT-PCR, the HTBI primer set was used. Each CDR3 protein gets one entry after TCRdb re-called the multiplex PCR reads with MiXCR. The sample records about 420,000 distinct CDR3 sequences, roughly an eighth being singletons. The definition of stable Graves' hyperthyroidism was no ophthalmopathy progression within 18 months. In patients aged 18 to 65, hyperthyroidism was newly diagnosed, with duration under 2 months. The origin of this receptor is a woman between 18 and 30 years old with Graves' hyperthyroidism. Material: blood. The gene calls are TRBV29-1 and TRBJ2-2; tentative D call: TRBD2 (6 bases). CDR3: CSVLLGRGTGELFF. The CDR3 DNA reads as TGCAGCGTATTGTTGGGACGGGGGACCGGGGAGCTGTTTTTT.